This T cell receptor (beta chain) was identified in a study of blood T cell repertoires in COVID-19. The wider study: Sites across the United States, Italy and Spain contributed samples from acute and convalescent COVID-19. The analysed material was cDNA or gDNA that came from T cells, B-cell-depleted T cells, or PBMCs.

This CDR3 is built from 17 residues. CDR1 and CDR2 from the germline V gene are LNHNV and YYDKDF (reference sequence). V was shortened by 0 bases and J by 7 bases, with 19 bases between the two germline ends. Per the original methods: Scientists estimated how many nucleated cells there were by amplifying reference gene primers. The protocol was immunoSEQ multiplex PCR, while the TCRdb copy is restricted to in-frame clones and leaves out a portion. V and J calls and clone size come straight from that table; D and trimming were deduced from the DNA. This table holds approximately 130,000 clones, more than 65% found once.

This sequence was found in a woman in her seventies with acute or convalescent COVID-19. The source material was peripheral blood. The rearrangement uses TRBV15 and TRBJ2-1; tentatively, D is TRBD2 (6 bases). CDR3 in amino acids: CATSREDQGGAGNEQFF. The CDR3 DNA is TGTGCCACCAGCAGAGAAGATCAGGGCGGGGCGGGTAATGAGCAGTTCTTC.